This TCR beta chain was identified in a study of graft-versus-host responses after intestinal transplantation. Study context: Among the recipients, transplants were multivisceral, liver-intestinal, or isolated intestinal. Anti-thymocyte globulin induction, then tacrolimus and steroids for about three years, went to all recipients.

In the case of this clone: Its antigen is undetermined.

Germline-derived CDR1 and CDR2 are LGHNA and YNFKEQ. The CDR3 spans 22 residues. Unmatched junction bases numbered 24, after V lost 0 bases and J lost 2 bases. Whole-study results and caveats: Clonal ratios of graft-versus-host to host-versus-graft in allografts were high for patients exhibiting graft-donor T cell macrochimerism. Early after transplant, HvG declines were associated with peak levels of circulating GvH clones.

Method: immunoSEQ multiplex PCR; TCRdb's copy keeps in-frame clones and lacks some. The table records roughly 92,000 clones, 88% of them present only once. The sample consisted of unstimulated CD4+ T cells sorted from spleen or lymph node cells, taken before transplant. The TCR originated in a human donor who was the organ donor for an intestinal transplant. The rearrangement joins TRBV4-2 to TRBJ1-2; TRBD1 matches 7 bases. The CDR3 region is CASSQDLPVVGQSDFGNYGYTF. The CDR3 region has the DNA TGTGCCAGCAGCCAAGATCTTCCCGTCGTGGGACAGAGCGACTTCGGAAACTATGGCTACACCTTC.